This T cell receptor beta chain is from a study of control samples from healthy donors and cancer patients. Libraries were prepared by immunoSEQ multiplex PCR; TCRdb keeps only in-frame clonotypes and omits some of them. The sample yields about 270,000 clones, almost 85% seen once. The CDR3 runs 13 residues. Between the trimmed V and J ends, which lost 6 bases and 4 bases, there was a span of 10 bases. Germline V gene data show CDR1 as MNHEY and CDR2 as SVGAGI. This TCR derives from an older woman with lung cancer. The J gene is TRBJ2-4, the V gene TRBV6-5, with D tentatively TRBD1 (6 bases). The sequenced sample was PBMCs. The CDR3 protein is CASRQGVKNIQYF. The CDR3 nucleotides are TGTGCCAGCAGACAGGGCGTGAAAAACATTCAGTACTTC.